Below are 7 T cell receptor beta chains sequenced from a single sample in a study of PD-1 blockade in classical Hodgkin lymphoma. Following autologous stem cell transplantation, relapse occurred in every patient, and exposure to brentuximab vedotin varied. Assay: immunoSEQ multiplex PCR; the TCRdb copy retains only in-frame clones and omits some. Altogether some 150,000 clones are present, approximately 80% being singletons, with the ten largest covering 7% to 9.5%. Sequencing was performed on peripheral blood mononuclear cells (PBMCs), taken before the second cycle of nivolumab. The receptor source for this set is a human donor with classical Hodgkin lymphoma.

This chain uses TRBV2 with TRBJ2-3; no reliable D call. Trimming took off 8 bases at V and 4 bases at J, with 16 bases between the two ends. The CDR3 runs 14 residues. Germline values: CDR1 SNHLY, CDR2 FYNNEI. DNA for the CDR3: TGTGCCAGCCAAAGTTGGATAGGGCCAGATACGCAGTATTTT. This gives the protein CASQSWIGPDTQYF.

The gene calls are TRBV6-1 and TRBJ1-5; the match to TRBD1 covers 8 bases. The germline CDR1 and CDR2 sequences are MNHNS and SASEGT. The V and J ends lost 6 bases and 4 bases, in that order; junction bases with no gene match: 8. This CDR3 spans 15 amino acids. The DNA for the CDR3 is TGTGCCAGCAGCTCCGACAGGGGAGGAAATCAGCCCCAGCATTTT. Protein: CASSSDRGGNQPQHF.

V usage is TRBV6-1 and J usage is TRBJ1-4; possibly TRBD1 for D (5 bases). Germline V gene lookup returns CDR1 MNHNS and CDR2 SASEGT. With 7 bases removed from V and 10 bases from J, the gap between germline ends came to 19 bases. The CDR3 consists of 14 residues. The CDR3 DNA is TGTGCCAGCAACCTTGGCAGGGCAACAGTAAAACTGTTTTTT. Protein product: CASNLGRATVKLFF.

CDR3 region: CASSLAGGFTDTQYF. The CDR3 DNA is TGTGCCAGCAGCTTAGCGGGGGGGTTCACAGATACGCAGTATTTT. The genes are TRBV28 and TRBJ2-3; 11 bases align to TRBD2. Germline V gene data show CDR1 as MDHEN and CDR2 as SYDVKM. The ends lost 6 bases at V and 2 bases at J; junction bases unmatched: 4. The CDR3 totals 15 residues.

This clone has more than one count but fewer than ten. The J gene is TRBJ1-2, the V gene TRBV5-1, with 11 bases aligning to TRBD1. Germline loops: CDR1 SGHRS, CDR2 YFSETQ. The ends lost 0 bases at V and 3 bases at J; junction bases unmatched: 4. This CDR3 has 16 amino acids. CDR3 nucleotide sequence: TGCGCCAGCAGCTTGGGAGGGACAGGGGGTCACTATGGCTACACCTTC. Translated: CASSLGGTGGHYGYTF.

A few counts support this clone. The gene calls are TRBV4-1 and TRBJ2-1, with 13 bases that match TRBD2. Germline V CDR1 and CDR2: MGHRA, YSYEKL. Losses at the gene ends were 0 bases for V and 6 bases for J; bases not matched to a gene: 17. The CDR3 is 21 residues long. DNA for the CDR3: TGCGCCAGCAGCCAAGATCGGAAACTAGCGGGAGGGCCGAAAATTGGCAATGAGCAGTTCTTC. This codes for CASSQDRKLAGGPKIGNEQFF.

J is TRBJ2-5 and V is TRBV5-4; 13 positions match TRBD2. V shed 2 bases, J shed 5 bases, and the junction held 9 bases outside the gene matches. The germline gives CDR1 SGHNT, CDR2 YYREEE (reference sequence). The CDR3 totals 17 residues. The DNA of the CDR3 is TGTGCCAGCAGCTTACGGGTTGCGACTAGCGGGGGGGAGACCCAGTACTTC. This encodes CASSLRVATSGGETQYF.